Described below is a single TCR beta chain sequence and its context. Its antigen is as yet unknown. One end of the junction varies from germline; a read error may be responsible. The time point here: week 11, during vaccination. All doses held 300 ug of mutant IDH1 20-mer peptide, with topical imiquimod. Each donor presented with a new WHO grade 3 or 4 astrocytoma that tested IDH1-mutant and showed ATRX loss. This specimen belongs to a study of a mutant IDH1 vaccine in newly diagnosed glioma. The overall study: The first vaccination came 4-6 weeks after radiotherapy alone, or with temozolomide cycles. The treated population exhibited a male proportion of about 60%, a female proportion of roughly 40%, and a mean age of around 40 years. Study outcomes and limitations: Researchers report vaccine-induced immune responses in more than 90% of patients.

This CDR3 region has 16 residues. Germline loops: CDR1 SSHAT, CDR2 FNYEAQ (reference sequence). Sequenced by immunoSEQ multiplex PCR; TCRdb stores in-frame clones only, minus some. The sample records tens of thousands of clones, around 84% being singletons. The rearrangement uses TRBV7-7 and TRBJ2-3; D remains unclear. The clonotype was recovered from a woman in her 50s with glioma. Sequencing was performed on PBMCs, taken from a glioma patient whose treatment included an IDH1 peptide vaccine. This chain's CDR3 is CASSSPRARSTDTQYF. CDR3 DNA: TGTGCTAGCAGCTCCCCCCGAGCCAGGTCGACAGATACGCAGTATTTT.